The 13 T cell receptor beta chains given below trace back to one sample, sequenced in a study of PD-L1 blockade in urothelial cancer. Data came from immunoSEQ multiplex PCR; TCRdb stores just in-frame clones and leaves some out. The sample records 40,000 or so clones, about four fifths being singletons. This specimen was PBMCs, taken around atezolizumab (anti-PD-L1) treatment. The source is a man aged 65-85 years with urothelial cancer.

The chain uses TRBV5-4 and TRBJ2-2; TRBD2 matches at 12 bases. This CDR3 has 15 amino acids. Germline CDR1 and CDR2: SGHNT and YYREEE (reference sequence). V gave up 4 bases and J gave up 5 bases; unmatched junction bases: 3. CDR3 amino acids: CASSPSGRATGELFF. The CDR3 coding sequence is TGTGCCAGCAGCCCTAGCGGGAGGGCTACCGGGGAGCTGTTTTTT.

V is TRBV10-3 and J is TRBJ2-6, with D possibly being TRBD1 (8 bases). Germline V gene data show CDR1 as ENHRY and CDR2 as SYGVKD. CDR3 length equals 19 residues. Trimming took 7 bases from V and 3 from J, leaving 25 bases between them. CDR3 loop: CAIKAGQTGELRGANVLTF. DNA of the CDR3: TGTGCCATCAAAGCGGGGCAGACAGGGGAATTACGTGGGGCCAACGTCCTGACTTTC.

The chain recombines TRBV5-6 with TRBJ1-2; D is ambiguous. The CDR3 runs to 13 residues. The germline V gene has CDR1 SGHDT and CDR2 YYEEEE. V lost 4 bases to trimming and J lost 7 bases, with 14 bases between them. The CDR3 bases are TGTGCCAGCAGCCCCGGTCCCTCCACTGGCTACACCTTC. Translation: CASSPGPSTGYTF.

This chain connects TRBV13 to TRBJ1-2; D call uncertain. V lost 4 bases and J lost 0, with 15 bases in between. The CDR3 loop spans 16 amino acids. Germline assignment: CDR1 PRHDT and CDR2 FYEKMQ (reference sequence). For the CDR3, the DNA is TGTGCCAGCAGCTCCCCCCGGCGAGGGTCTAACTATGGCTACACCTTC. Translation gives CASSSPRRGSNYGYTF.

V gene TRBV28 combines with J gene TRBJ2-5; tentatively, D is TRBD2 (5 bases). Trimming took 5 bases from V and 0 from J, leaving 22 bases between them. Per germline, CDR1 MDHEN and CDR2 SYDVKM. This CDR3 has 18 amino acids. CDR3 DNA sequence: TGTGCCAGCAGTCTCCCGAAGGAGGAGGCGGTCTACCAAGAGACCCAGTACTTC. Protein product: CASSLPKEEAVYQETQYF.

The rearrangement joins TRBV5-1 to TRBJ1-2, with D uncertain. V was cut by 4 bases and J by 1 base, with 14 bases left in between. Germline CDR1 reads SGHRS; CDR2 reads YFSETQ. The CDR3 is made up of 15 amino acids. The CDR3 sequence: CASSPDPTRNYGYTF. CDR3 in DNA: TGCGCCAGCAGCCCCGATCCGACACGTAACTATGGCTACACCTTC.

This clone showed up just once. The gene calls are TRBV2 and TRBJ1-4; a weak D match, TRBD1 (5 bases). Germline V gene data show CDR1 as SNHLY and CDR2 as FYNNEI. The ends were cut back, 8 bases at V and 2 bases at J, with 12 bases in the middle. The CDR3 loop spans 14 amino acids. The CDR3 nucleotides are TGTGCCAGCGGAACCCGGGGGACTAATGAAAAACTGTTTTTT. Protein sequence: CASGTRGTNEKLFF.

The V and J genes are TRBV28 and TRBJ1-5, with 7 bases fitting TRBD1. The CDR3 runs 15 residues. V lost 6 bases and J lost 4; bases outside the gene matches: 9. Germline V gives CDR1 MDHEN, CDR2 SYDVKM. The CDR3 sequence is CASSSRQGSNQPQHF. Here the CDR3 DNA reads TGTGCCAGCAGCTCGAGACAGGGTTCTAATCAGCCCCAGCATTTT.

The chain links TRBV27 to TRBJ1-2; 10 nucleotides match TRBD1. The CDR3 loop spans 15 amino acids. The germline V gene has CDR1 MNHEY and CDR2 SMNVEV (reference sequence). J was trimmed by 5 bases and V by 3 bases; bases with no gene match: 6. The CDR3 DNA reads TGTGCCAGCAGTTTTTCCGGGACAGGGGTATATGGCTACACCTTC. The encoded protein is CASSFSGTGVYGYTF.

This clone was seen a few times. The V gene is TRBV29-1, the J gene TRBJ1-2; TRBD1 is a possible D gene (5 bases). Germline CDR1 reads SQVTM; CDR2 reads ANQGSEA. Trimming took 2 bases from V and 8 from J, leaving 15 bases between them. This CDR3 comprises 13 residues. The CDR3 is CSVEKGYVEGYTF. The CDR3, as DNA: TGCAGCGTTGAAAAGGGGTACGTGGAGGGCTACACCTTC.

V gene TRBV5-6 combines with J gene TRBJ1-3, with 7 bases lining up with TRBD1. This CDR3 has 15 residues. V gave up 3 bases and J gave up 0 bases; unmatched junction bases: 3. CDR1 SGHDT and CDR2 YYEEEE come from the germline V gene. CDR3 residues: CASSSWTGSGNTIYF. CDR3 DNA: TGTGCCAGCAGCTCTTGGACAGGCTCTGGAAACACCATATATTTT. The full variable domain, in which reference TRBV5-6 and TRBJ1-3 provide the parts outside the CDR3, is DAGVTQSPTHLIKTRGQQVTLRCSPKSGHDTVSWYQQALGQGPQFIFQYYEEEERQRGNFPDRFSGHQFPNYSSELNVNALLLGDSALYLCASSSWTGSGNTIYFGEGSWLTVV.

This rearrangement joins TRBV2 to TRBJ2-5; 9 nucleotides agree with TRBD1. The CDR3 consists of 13 residues. V trimming: 8 bases; J trimming: 4 bases; junction bases outside the gene matches: 5. Germline-derived CDR1 and CDR2 are SNHLY and FYNNEI. The DNA for the CDR3 is TGTGCCAGCGGACAGGGGTCCCCAGAGACCCAGTACTTC. Its protein product is CASGQGSPETQYF.

The chain has TRBV18 and TRBJ2-7; 7 bases are shared with TRBD1. The ends lost 2 bases at V and 6 bases at J; junction bases unmatched: 7. CDR1 and CDR2 from the germline V gene are KGHSH and LQKENI. This CDR3 has 14 residues. CDR3 bases: TGTGCCAGCTCACCAAGGGCCCGGGACAGCGAGCAGTACTTC. Its translation: CASSPRARDSEQYF.